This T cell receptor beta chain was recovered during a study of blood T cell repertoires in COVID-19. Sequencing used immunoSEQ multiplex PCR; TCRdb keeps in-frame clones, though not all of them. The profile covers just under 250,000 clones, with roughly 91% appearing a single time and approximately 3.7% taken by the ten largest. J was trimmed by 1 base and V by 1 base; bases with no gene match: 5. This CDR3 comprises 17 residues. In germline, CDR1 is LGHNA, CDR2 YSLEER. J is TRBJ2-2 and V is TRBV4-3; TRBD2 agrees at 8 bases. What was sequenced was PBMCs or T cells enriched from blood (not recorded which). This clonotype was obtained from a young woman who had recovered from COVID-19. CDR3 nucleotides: TGCGCCAGCAGCCAAGTTGTCACTAGCGGGAACACCGGGGAGCTGTTTTTT. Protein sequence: CASSQVVTSGNTGELFF.